The 3 T cell receptor beta chains in this list originate from one sample, sequenced in a study of T cells after yellow fever vaccination. MiXCR, run by TCRdb on the 5' RACE reads, gives a single entry per CDR3 protein. The repertoire holds fewer than 400,000 distinct CDR3 sequences, with 6.2% as singletons. The specimen comprised PBMCs, sampled 5 days after the yellow fever booster vaccination. The receptors originated from a man in his thirties or forties who received the YFV17D yellow fever vaccine.

The sample holds many counts of this clonotype. The chain is built from TRBV9 and TRBJ2-5, with D possibly being TRBD1 or TRBD2 (5 bases each). The CDR3 sequence is 15 residues long. Germline CDR1 and CDR2: SGDLS and YYNGEE. V lost 0 bases and J lost 7, with 16 bases in between. Here the CDR3 DNA reads TGTGCCAGCAGCGTAGCTACGGGACCCGAAGGGACCCAGTACTTC. It codes for CASSVATGPEGTQYF.

This clonotype was recorded a few times. The chain combines TRBV3-1 with TRBJ1-1, with a possible D match to TRBD1 (5 bases). This CDR3 has 15 amino acids. In germline, CDR1 is LGHDT, CDR2 YNNKEL (reference sequence). Trimming shortened V by 4 bases and J by 0 bases, and 12 bases separated the two germline ends. The CDR3 is CASSRPGRLNTEAFF. The CDR3 DNA reads as TGTGCCAGCAGCCGTCCGGGACGATTGAACACTGAAGCTTTCTTT. The full variable domain, completed using reference TRBV3-1 and TRBJ1-1, is DTAVSQTPKYLVTQMGNDKSIKCEQNLGHDTMYWYKQDSKKFLKIMFSYNNKELIINETVPNRFSPKSPDKAHLNLHINSLELGDSAVYFCASSRPGRLNTEAFFGQGTRLTVV.

This clonotype was detected many times. The chain recombines TRBV20-1 with TRBJ2-1; 13 bases are shared with TRBD2. The CDR3 has 14 amino acids. V was clipped by 6 bases and J by 6 bases; unmatched bases: 5. Per the germline V gene, CDR1 is DFQATT and CDR2 is SNEGSKA (reference sequence). CDR3 protein: CSATGLAGTNEQFF. CDR3 in DNA: TGCAGTGCAACGGGACTAGCGGGAACCAATGAGCAGTTCTTC.